This T cell receptor (beta chain) was profiled in a study of beta chain features in type 1 diabetes. The overall study: Patients and healthy donors were similar in age, gender and cell yields.

The table lists this clone with a few counts. The target antigen is unknown. Every bit of the isolated RNA underwent reverse transcription, so sequencing read expressed TCRB transcripts. The repertoire was sequenced with immunoSEQ multiplex PCR; TCRdb's copy has only in-frame clones and lacks some. Of 200,000 to 300,000 clones listed, 12% to 15% are singletons. The germline gives CDR1 LGHNA, CDR2 YSLEER. V was trimmed by 3 bases and J by 3 bases, leaving 12 bases between them. There are 15 residues in the CDR3. Study-level points and caveats: TCRB repertoires of naive, central memory and Treg cells appeared more similar among patients than among healthy donors. Using cDNA template may skew counts toward highly expressing activated cells.

Input material: naive CD4+ T cells from blood. This sequence joins TRBV4-3 and TRBJ2-1, with D maybe TRBD2 (5 bases). The receptor's source is a woman aged 40-49 years in good health. DNA for the CDR3: TGCGCCAGCAGCCAGTCTAGACTAATCTACAATGAGCAGTTCTTC. This sequence encodes CASSQSRLIYNEQFF.